A selection of T cell receptor beta chains follows, all from one sample in a study of blood T cell repertoires in COVID-19. TCRdb's table, derived via immunoSEQ multiplex PCR, lists solely in-frame clones and lacks some. The sample records about 250,000 clones, around nine tenths being singletons. Sequenced material: PBMCs or T cells enriched from blood (not recorded which). Receptors originate from a woman in her 30s with acute COVID-19. Each CDR3 is given with its conserved first and last residue. Fields, in order: V gene, clone size, D gene, J gene, CDR3 DNA, CDR3 protein. The D gene is left open where the match is weak. Clone size is given for some rows only: seen once, a few or many times, or a class if the clone is expanded.

TRBV6-2/TRBV6-3	-	-	TRBJ2-2	TGTGCCAGCAGTTATTATCGCGGGGCCTCGAACACCGGGGAGCTGTTTTTT	CASSYYRGASNTGELFF
TRBV7-2	-	-	TRBJ1-6	TGTGCCAGCAGTTCAAGAGGAGGATCACCCCTCCACTTT	CASSSRGGSPLHF
TRBV5-3	-	-	TRBJ1-1	TGTGCCAGAAGCTCCCGCGGACAGATGAACACTGAAGCTTTCTTT	CARSSRGQMNTEAFF
TRBV5-8	once	-	TRBJ2-1	TGTGCCAGCAGCCTCAGGGGTTATGAGCAGTTCTTC	CASSLRGYEQFF
TRBV10-3	-	-	TRBJ1-1	TGTGCCATCAGTGAGTCAATTAGGAACACTGAAGCTTTCTTT	CAISESIRNTEAFF
TRBV10-3	-	TRBD2	TRBJ2-3	TGTGCCATCGGTGAGGGAGCGGGGGCAGATACGCAGTATTTT	CAIGEGAGADTQYF
TRBV5-8	-	-	TRBJ1-3	TGTGCCAGCGAGACCATCGGGGGGCAAACTGGAAACACCATATATTTT	CASETIGGQTGNTIYF
TRBV20-1	-	-	TRBJ1-3	TGCAGTGCTAGTCTTTCTGCGGGAAACACCATATATTTT	CSASLSAGNTIYF
TRBV28	-	-	TRBJ2-2	TGTGCCAGCAGTTTTTGGGGAGCCGGGGAGCTGTTTTTT	CASSFWGAGELFF
TRBV28	-	-	TRBJ2-3	TGTGCCAGCAGTTTACTCCTGTCCCCAGATACGCAGTATTTT	CASSLLLSPDTQYF
TRBV19	-	-	TRBJ1-2	TGTGCCAGTAGCTCCAGGGGCGCCTCCCTCTATGGCTACACCTTC	CASSSRGASLYGYTF
TRBV9	-	TRBD1	TRBJ2-2	TGTGCCAGCAGCCCCTCCCGGGACAGGGGTAGCACCGGGGAGCTGTTTTTT	CASSPSRDRGSTGELFF
TRBV12-5	-	TRBD1	TRBJ1-2	TGTGCTAGTGGTTTAAGCCTAGCGGGACAGGACTATGGCTACACCTTC	CASGLSLAGQDYGYTF
TRBV15	-	TRBD1	TRBJ1-2	TGTGCCACCAGCAGAGATTTGGGACAGCCAGCACCTGTGAACTATGGCTACACCTTC	CATSRDLGQPAPVNYGYTF
TRBV5-1	-	TRBD1	TRBJ2-1	TGCGCCAGCAGCCGCGGTGGGACAGGGGGAGGCCCCGAGTTCTTC	CASSRGGTGGGPEFF
TRBV19	-	TRBD2	TRBJ2-5	TGTGCCAGCAAACGGGGGGGTTCGTTTGAGACCCAGTACTTC	CASKRGGSFETQYF
TRBV7-2	-	-	TRBJ2-7	TGTGCCAGCAGCCCCCGGACAAGCTCCTACGAGCAGTACTTC	CASSPRTSSYEQYF
TRBV4-2	-	-	TRBJ2-1	TGTGCCAGCGCCCAGGGACCGGGGGACGAGCAGTTCTTC	CASAQGPGDEQFF
TRBV2	-	TRBD2	TRBJ2-1	TGTGCCAGCAGCGATACTAGCGGGGGGTTCTACAATGAGCAGTTCTTC	CASSDTSGGFYNEQFF
TRBV7-2	once	-	TRBJ2-1	TGTGCCAGCAGCTTAGACAGGGACAATGAGCAGTTCTTC	CASSLDRDNEQFF
TRBV30	-	-	TRBJ2-7	TGTGCCTGGAGTGATGCCACTTTACCCTACGAGCAGTACTTC	CAWSDATLPYEQYF
TRBV18	-	TRBD1	TRBJ1-1	TGTGCCAGCTCACCGACAGGGGTTGTTGAAGCTTTCTTT	CASSPTGVVEAFF
TRBV7-9	-	TRBD1	TRBJ1-3	TGTGCCAAAGACTCGACAGGGATATCTGGAAACACCATATATTTT	CAKDSTGISGNTIYF
TRBV20-1	-	-	TRBJ2-7	TGCAGTGCTAGAGATCGGGGCGAGCAGTACTTC	CSARDRGEQYF
TRBV5-1	-	-	TRBJ1-6	TGCGCCAGCAGCGAGACAGTACCGGCTAATTCACCCCTCCACTTT	CASSETVPANSPLHF
TRBV11-2	-	TRBD1	TRBJ1-1	TGTGCCAGCAGCTTACGCGGACAGGGACCAAACACTGAAGCTTTCTTT	CASSLRGQGPNTEAFF
TRBV7-9	-	-	TRBJ2-1	TGTGCCAGCAGCGGTCGGGGGAGCGCCGAGCAGTTCTTC	CASSGRGSAEQFF
TRBV29-1	few	-	TRBJ1-5	TGCAGCGTTGTCGATGCGGGCAATCAGCCCCAGCATTTT	CSVVDAGNQPQHF
TRBV30	-	-	TRBJ1-2	TGTGCCTGGAGTACCGGGACACTCTATGGCTACACCTTC	CAWSTGTLYGYTF
TRBV12-3/TRBV12-4	-	-	TRBJ2-7	TGTGCCAGCGGTTTGAGGTTTGGCTACGAGCAGTACTTC	CASGLRFGYEQYF
TRBV5-1	-	TRBD2	TRBJ2-5	TGCGCCAGCAGCTTGGGACCTAGCGGCCAAGAGACCCAGTACTTC	CASSLGPSGQETQYF
TRBV6-2/TRBV6-3	-	TRBD1	TRBJ1-5	TGTGCCAGCAGCACAGAGGGGCAGGGGGCGCGGCAGCCCCAGCATTTT	CASSTEGQGARQPQHF
TRBV5-6	-	-	TRBJ1-2	TGTGCCAGCAGCCCTTGGGAGATGGGGTTCTATGGCTACACCTTC	CASSPWEMGFYGYTF
TRBV6-1	-	-	TRBJ1-4	TGTGCCAGCAGTGAAGGACCCTCGGGTGAAAAACTGTTTTTT	CASSEGPSGEKLFF
TRBV7-2	-	-	TRBJ1-1	TGTGCCAGCAGCTTAGTCGGGGGGCGAGCGGCTGAAGCTTTCTTT	CASSLVGGRAAEAFF
TRBV6-2/TRBV6-3	-	TRBD1	TRBJ1-2	TGTGCCAGCAGTTACCCTCAGACAGGGTACGCCGATGGCTACACCTTC	CASSYPQTGYADGYTF
TRBV9	-	-	TRBJ1-1	TGTGCCAGCACCACTGTGTCTGGGGTTGAGGGCACTGAAGCTTTCTTT	CASTTVSGVEGTEAFF
TRBV19	-	-	TRBJ1-1	TGTGCCAGTAGTATTAGTGGTAATACTGAAGCTTTCTTT	CASSISGNTEAFF
TRBV5-6	once	TRBD1	TRBJ2-7	TGTGCCAGCAGCTTGTTTGACAGGGGGACCTACGAGCAGTACTTC	CASSLFDRGTYEQYF
TRBV19	-	TRBD1	TRBJ2-7	TGTGCCAGTAGTATCGTGACAGGGGAACGCTACGAGCAGTACTTC	CASSIVTGERYEQYF
TRBV30	few	-	TRBJ1-1	TGTGCCTCGACCTCGGGGGGTTTCGACACTGAAGCTTTCTTT	CASTSGGFDTEAFF
TRBV12-3/TRBV12-4	-	-	TRBJ2-5	TGTGCCAGCAGGAAGGACTCCCCGGGGACCCAGTACTTC	CASRKDSPGTQYF